Below are 20 T cell receptor beta chains sequenced from a single sample in a study of cytomegalovirus exposure and HLA in healthy donors. The PCR used 60 Vbeta and 13 Jbeta primers. Assay used: immunoSEQ multiplex PCR; TCRdb lists only in-frame clones, some missing. The sample contains 70,000 to 95,000 clones, roughly 74% of which appear only once. Sequencing input: PBMCs. The receptors originated from a man aged 35 to 55 in good health and CMV-seronegative.

The chain is built from TRBV30 and TRBJ2-7; 9 bases match TRBD2. The CDR3 contains 15 residues. Trimming at V came to 0 bases and at J to 2 bases, leaving 5 bases not matched to a gene. The germline gives CDR1 GTSNPN, CDR2 SVGIG (reference sequence). Written as DNA, the CDR3 is TGTGCCTGGAGTGTGTATAGCGGGAGAGCCTACGAGCAGTACTTC. Protein product: CAWSVYSGRAYEQYF.

This chain joins TRBV13 and TRBJ2-4, with 7 bases lining up with TRBD1. J lost 0 bases, V lost 6 bases, and 14 bases had no gene match. The CDR3 consists of 18 residues. Germline V gene lookup returns CDR1 PRHDT and CDR2 FYEKMQ (reference sequence). The CDR3 sequence is CASSSGQWRFRAKNIQYF. The CDR3 bases are TGTGCCAGCAGTTCGGGACAGTGGAGATTCAGAGCCAAAAACATTCAGTACTTC.

V and J are TRBV19 and TRBJ2-5; D call uncertain. The V gene's germline CDR1 is LNHDA and CDR2 SQIVND (reference sequence). This CDR3 has 13 amino acids. V was pared by 0 bases and J by 5 bases, with 7 bases between. DNA of the CDR3: TGTGCCAGTAGTATAGAGCTCCAGGAGACCCAGTACTTC. Translated: CASSIELQETQYF.

This clone was observed a handful of times. V is TRBV27 and J is TRBJ2-6, with D perhaps matching TRBD2 (6 bases). Trimming cost V 5 bases and J 0 bases, with 20 bases left between them. CDR1 MNHEY and CDR2 SMNVEV come from the germline V gene (reference sequence). The CDR3 sequence is 19 residues long. For the CDR3, the DNA is TGTGCCAGCAGTCTAATTTCAGGGACTTCCCTCTCTGGGGCCAACGTCCTGACTTTC. Its protein product is CASSLISGTSLSGANVLTF.

The genes are TRBV7-8 and TRBJ2-1, with D maybe TRBD2 (5 bases). The germline CDR1 and CDR2 sequences are SGHVS and FQNEAQ. The CDR3 is made up of 14 amino acids. Trimming took 8 bases from V and 9 from J, leaving 20 bases between them. This CDR3 is CASAFEGSRGEQFF. The CDR3 bases are TGTGCCAGCGCCTTTGAAGGGAGTCGGGGTGAGCAGTTCTTC.

This clone was picked up a small number of times. The rearrangement uses TRBV6-1 and TRBJ1-5, with D hard to call. CDR1 and CDR2 from the germline V gene are MNHNS and SASEGT. This CDR3 spans 15 amino acids. V was pared by 2 bases and J by 2 bases, with 10 bases between. The CDR3 loop is CASSELSGGNQPQHF. The CDR3 nucleotides are TGTGCCAGCAGTGAATTGTCGGGAGGCAATCAGCCCCAGCATTTT.

This chain uses TRBV29-1 with TRBJ2-7, with 11 bases matching TRBD1. The CDR3 extends over 15 amino acids. Germline V gives CDR1 SQVTM, CDR2 ANQGSEA. After removal of 8 bases from V and 3 bases from J, the junction contained 12 bases not matched to a gene. CDR3 DNA sequence: TGCAGCTACTCTACCGGGACAGGGGGTATCTACGAGCAGTACTTC. Its translation is CSYSTGTGGIYEQYF.

This sequence joins TRBV11-3 and TRBJ2-7; D unclear. From germline, CDR1 is SGHNT and CDR2 YENEEA. V shed 3 bases and J shed 3 bases, with 6 bases lying between them. CDR3 length equals 12 residues. This CDR3 is CASSFSNYEQYF. The CDR3 DNA sequence: TGTGCCAGCAGCTTCTCTAACTACGAGCAGTACTTC. Using reference TRBV11-3 and TRBJ2-7 for the parts outside the CDR3, the full variable domain is EAGVVQSPRYKIIEKKQPVAFWCNPISGHNTLYWYLQNLGQGPELLIRYENEEAVDDSQLPKDRFSAERLKGVDSTLKIQPAELGDSAVYLCASSFSNYEQYFGPGTRLTVT.

This rearrangement joins TRBV19 to TRBJ1-2; 9 bases are shared with TRBD1. The V gene end was trimmed by 3 bases and the J gene end by 1 base; junction bases not matched to a gene: 6. CDR1 LNHDA and CDR2 SQIVND come from the germline V gene (reference sequence). This CDR3 is built from 16 residues. CDR3 nucleotide sequence: TGTGCCAGTAGTATCAGGACGGGACAGGGTAACTATGGCTACACCTTC. Protein product: CASSIRTGQGNYGYTF. The full variable domain, in which reference TRBV19 and TRBJ1-2 provide the parts outside the CDR3, is DGGITQSPKYLFRKEGQNVTLSCEQNLNHDAMYWYRQDPGQGLRLIYYSQIVNDFQKGDIAEGYSVSREKKESFPLTVTSAQKNPTAFYLCASSIRTGQGNYGYTFGSGTRLTVV.

The V call is TRBV10-2, the J call TRBJ1-1; D remains ambiguous. This CDR3 contains 12 residues. Germline CDR1 is WSHSY and CDR2 is SAAADI. The V gene lost 3 bases and the J gene lost 11 bases, with 13 bases spanning the gap. CDR3 in amino acids: CASSDSGSGAFF. CDR3 in DNA: TGCGCCAGCAGTGATTCTGGTTCGGGGGCTTTCTTT.

The chain employs TRBV13 and TRBJ2-1, with TRBD2 matching 14 bases. This CDR3 has 18 amino acids. Germline trimming cut 6 bases from V and 6 bases from J; bases unmatched to any gene: 13. In germline, CDR1 is PRHDT, CDR2 FYEKMQ (reference sequence). CDR3 sequence: CASSRRTSGGIEGNEQFF. The CDR3 nucleotides are TGTGCCAGCAGTCGGCGGACTAGCGGGGGGATCGAAGGCAATGAGCAGTTCTTC.

This clone was observed a few times. Additional DNA sequences in this sample encode the identical CDR3. V and J are TRBV10-3 and TRBJ2-7; maybe TRBD1 (5 bases). The CDR3 loop spans 13 amino acids. Germline values: CDR1 ENHRY, CDR2 SYGVKD. V was trimmed by 4 bases and J by 0 bases, leaving 7 bases between them. As DNA, the CDR3 is TGTGCCATCAGTGTCCAGGGCTCCTACGAGCAGTACTTC. Its protein product is CAISVQGSYEQYF.

The chain combines TRBV10-2 with TRBJ2-5, with TRBD1 as a possible D gene (6 bases). The germline V and J ends were trimmed by 2 bases and 5 bases, with 12 bases remaining between them. The CDR3 consists of 14 residues. Germline V gene lookup returns CDR1 WSHSY and CDR2 SAAADI. CDR3 DNA: TGCGCCAGCAGTGAGCCTCAGGGGCAGGAGACCCAGTACTTC. Its protein is CASSEPQGQETQYF.

The gene calls are TRBV4-1 and TRBJ2-2; D gene uncertain. Between the trimmed V and J ends, which lost 0 bases and 0 bases, there was a span of 8 bases. CDR3 length: 16 residues. The germline gives CDR1 MGHRA, CDR2 YSYEKL. CDR3 residues: CASSQERLSNTGELFF. CDR3 bases: TGCGCCAGCAGCCAAGAGAGGTTATCGAACACCGGGGAGCTGTTTTTT.

V is TRBV7-2 and J is TRBJ2-2; 9 positions match TRBD2. Germline CDR1 is SGHTA and CDR2 is FQGNSA. The V segment lost 7 bases and the J segment 6 bases; nucleotides outside the gene matches: 9. The CDR3 is made up of 15 amino acids. The CDR3 DNA follows: TGTGCCAGCAACCCCCTCGCGGGAGGGCCCGGGGAGCTGTTTTTT. Amino acid sequence: CASNPLAGGPGELFF.

V and J are TRBV5-4 and TRBJ2-2; 8 bases match TRBD2. Per germline, CDR1 SGHNT and CDR2 YYREEE (reference sequence). The CDR3 has 16 amino acids. V was pared by 0 bases and J by 7 bases, with 8 bases of the junction left unmatched. The CDR3 is CASSLAPGGQNGELFF. CDR3 nucleotides: TGTGCCAGCAGCTTGGCTCCGGGAGGGCAGAACGGGGAGCTGTTTTTT.

As regards this clone: At one end, the junction sequence differs from germline, possibly due to a read error. The V call is TRBV13, the J call TRBJ2-7; the D gene is possibly TRBD1 (5 bases). CDR3 size: 14 residues. From germline, CDR1 is PRHDT and CDR2 FYEKMQ (reference sequence). The CDR3 spells CASNLGDRTYEQYF. CDR3 DNA sequence: TGTGCCAGCAACTTAGGTGACAGAACCTACGAGCAGTACTTC.

The V gene is TRBV29-1, the J gene TRBJ2-1; 12 bases fit TRBD2. With 7 bases clipped from V and 5 bases from J, the junction kept 12 bases outside the gene matches. The CDR3 runs to 16 residues. The germline gives CDR1 SQVTM, CDR2 ANQGSEA. Here the CDR3 DNA reads TGCAGCGGGATACCTAGCGGGAGGGTCCGAAACAATGAGCAGTTCTTC. Protein: CSGIPSGRVRNNEQFF.

The genes are TRBV7-6 and TRBJ2-6; tentative D call: TRBD1 (6 bases). The V gene's germline CDR1 is SGHVS and CDR2 FNYEAQ. V shed 3 bases and J shed 2 bases, with 11 bases lying between them. CDR3 length: 16 amino acids. The CDR3 sequence: CASSLGTQPGANVLTF. The DNA for the CDR3 is TGTGCCAGCAGCTTGGGGACACAGCCTGGGGCCAACGTCCTGACTTTC. Together with reference TRBV7-6 and TRBJ2-6, the CDR3 gives the full variable domain: GAGVSQSPRYKVTKRGQDVALRCDPISGHVSLYWYRQALGQGPEFLTYFNYEAQQDKSGLPNDRFSAERPEGSISTLTIQRTEQRDSAMYRCASSLGTQPGANVLTFGAGSRLTVL.

This CDR3 is CASSSQGQSSYF. For the CDR3, the DNA is TGTGCCAGCAGCTCACAAGGACAGTCCTCGTACTTC. The J gene is TRBJ2-7, the V gene TRBV7-6, with a weak D call TRBD1 (6 bases). Germline CDR1 is SGHVS and CDR2 is FNYEAQ. The CDR3 loop spans 12 amino acids. With 4 bases removed from V and 12 bases from J, the gap between germline ends came to 16 bases.